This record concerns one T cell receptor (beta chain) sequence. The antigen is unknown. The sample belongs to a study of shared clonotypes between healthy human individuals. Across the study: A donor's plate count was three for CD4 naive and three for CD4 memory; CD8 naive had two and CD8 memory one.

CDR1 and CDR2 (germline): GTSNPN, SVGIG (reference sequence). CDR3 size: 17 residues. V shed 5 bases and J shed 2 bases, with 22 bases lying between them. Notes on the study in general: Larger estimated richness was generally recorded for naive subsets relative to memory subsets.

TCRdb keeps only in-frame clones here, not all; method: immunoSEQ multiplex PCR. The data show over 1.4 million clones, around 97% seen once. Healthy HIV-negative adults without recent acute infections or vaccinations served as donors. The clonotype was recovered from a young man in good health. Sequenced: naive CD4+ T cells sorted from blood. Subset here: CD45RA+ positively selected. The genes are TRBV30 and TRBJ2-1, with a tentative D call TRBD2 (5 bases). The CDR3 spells CAWGRVWSGETYNEQFF. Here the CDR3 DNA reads TGTGCCTGGGGTAGGGTGTGGAGCGGAGAGACCTACAATGAGCAGTTCTTC.